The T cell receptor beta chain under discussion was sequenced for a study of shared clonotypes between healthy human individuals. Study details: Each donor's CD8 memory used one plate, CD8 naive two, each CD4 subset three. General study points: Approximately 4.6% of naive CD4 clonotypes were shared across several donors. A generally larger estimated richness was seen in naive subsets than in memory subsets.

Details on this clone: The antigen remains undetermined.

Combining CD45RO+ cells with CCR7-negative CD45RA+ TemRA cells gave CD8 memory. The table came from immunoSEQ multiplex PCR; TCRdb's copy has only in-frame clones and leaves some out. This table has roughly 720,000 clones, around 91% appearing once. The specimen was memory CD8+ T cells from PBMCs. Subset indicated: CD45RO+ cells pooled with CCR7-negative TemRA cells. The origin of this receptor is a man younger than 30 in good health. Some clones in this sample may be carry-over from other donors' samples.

The CDR3 bases are TGTGCCAGCAGTTACTCGAATCGTGGTAATGAGCAGTTCTTC. This encodes CASSYSNRGNEQFF. The chain employs TRBV6-5 and TRBJ2-1; unclear D gene. The CDR3 sequence is 14 residues long. With 0 bases removed from V and 7 bases from J, the gap between germline ends came to 10 bases. Looked up from germline, CDR1 is MNHEY and CDR2 is SVGAGI.